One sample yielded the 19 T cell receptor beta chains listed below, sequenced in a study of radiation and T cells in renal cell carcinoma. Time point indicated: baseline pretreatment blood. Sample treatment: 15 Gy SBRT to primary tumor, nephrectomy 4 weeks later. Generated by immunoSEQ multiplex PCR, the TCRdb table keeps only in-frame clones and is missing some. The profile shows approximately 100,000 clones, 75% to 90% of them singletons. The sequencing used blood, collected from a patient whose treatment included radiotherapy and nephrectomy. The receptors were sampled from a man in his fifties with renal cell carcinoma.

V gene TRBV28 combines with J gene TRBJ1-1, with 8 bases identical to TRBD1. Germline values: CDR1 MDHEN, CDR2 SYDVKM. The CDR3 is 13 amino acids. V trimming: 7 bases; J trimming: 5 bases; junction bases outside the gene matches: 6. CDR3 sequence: CASKTGVWTEAFF. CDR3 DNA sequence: TGTGCCAGCAAGACAGGGGTTTGGACTGAAGCTTTCTTT.

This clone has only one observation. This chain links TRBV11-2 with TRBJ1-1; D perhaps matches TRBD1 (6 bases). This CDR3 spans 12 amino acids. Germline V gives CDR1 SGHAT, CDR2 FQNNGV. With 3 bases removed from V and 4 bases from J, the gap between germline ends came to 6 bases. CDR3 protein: CASSLDSTEAFF. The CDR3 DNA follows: TGTGCCAGCAGCTTGGACAGCACTGAAGCTTTCTTT.

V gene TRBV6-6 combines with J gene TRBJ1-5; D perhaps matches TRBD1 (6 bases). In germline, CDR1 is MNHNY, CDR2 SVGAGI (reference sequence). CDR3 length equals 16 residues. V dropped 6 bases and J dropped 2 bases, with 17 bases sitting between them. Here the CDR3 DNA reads TGTGCCAGCAGGGATGAGGGGGGCGCGGGCAATCAGCCCCAGCATTTT. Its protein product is CASRDEGGAGNQPQHF.

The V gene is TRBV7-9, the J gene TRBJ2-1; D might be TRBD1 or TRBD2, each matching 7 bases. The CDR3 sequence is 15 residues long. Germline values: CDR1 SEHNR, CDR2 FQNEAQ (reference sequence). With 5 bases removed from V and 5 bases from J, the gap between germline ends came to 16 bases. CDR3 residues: CASSQRPGGDNEQFF. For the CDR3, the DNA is TGTGCCAGCAGCCAGCGGCCAGGGGGGGACAATGAGCAGTTCTTC.

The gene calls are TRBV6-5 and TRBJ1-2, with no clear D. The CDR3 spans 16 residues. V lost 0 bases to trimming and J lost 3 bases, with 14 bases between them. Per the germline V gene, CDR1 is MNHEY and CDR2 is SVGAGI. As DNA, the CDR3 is TGTGCCAGCAGTTACTCGATGTTCCAACTTGACTATGGCTACACCTTC. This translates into CASSYSMFQLDYGYTF.

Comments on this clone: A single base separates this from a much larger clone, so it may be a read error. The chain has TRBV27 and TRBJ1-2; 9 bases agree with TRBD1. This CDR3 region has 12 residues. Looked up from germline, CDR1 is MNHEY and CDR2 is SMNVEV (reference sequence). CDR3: CVSRTGAYGYTF. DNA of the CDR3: TGTGTCAGCAGGACAGGGGCTTATGGCTACACCTTC.

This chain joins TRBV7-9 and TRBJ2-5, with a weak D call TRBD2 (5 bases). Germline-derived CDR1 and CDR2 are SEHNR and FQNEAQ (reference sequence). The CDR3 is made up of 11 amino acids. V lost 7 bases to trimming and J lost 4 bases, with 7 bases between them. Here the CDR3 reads CASNEGETQYF. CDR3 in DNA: TGTGCCAGCAACGAGGGAGAGACCCAGTACTTC.

The CDR3 spells CALEVDSNQPQHF. The CDR3 DNA follows: TGTGCCTTGGAAGTAGATAGCAATCAGCCCCAGCATTTT. The rearrangement joins TRBV30 to TRBJ1-5; D unresolved. This CDR3 region has 13 residues. In germline, CDR1 is GTSNPN, CDR2 SVGIG (reference sequence). Trimming took 7 bases from V and 0 from J, leaving 10 bases between them.

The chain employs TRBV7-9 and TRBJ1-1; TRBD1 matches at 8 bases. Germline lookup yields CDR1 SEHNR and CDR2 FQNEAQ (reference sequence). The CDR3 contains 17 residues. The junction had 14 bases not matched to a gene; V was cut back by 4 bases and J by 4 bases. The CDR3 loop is CASSSWTGTTFPTEAFF. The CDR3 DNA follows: TGTGCCAGCAGCTCATGGACAGGGACTACGTTTCCCACTGAAGCTTTCTTT.

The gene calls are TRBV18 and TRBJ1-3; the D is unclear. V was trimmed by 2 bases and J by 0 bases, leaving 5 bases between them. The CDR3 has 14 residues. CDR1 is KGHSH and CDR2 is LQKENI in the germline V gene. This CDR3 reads CASSPRDSGNTIYF. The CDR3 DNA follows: TGTGCCAGCTCACCAAGGGACTCTGGAAACACCATATATTTT.

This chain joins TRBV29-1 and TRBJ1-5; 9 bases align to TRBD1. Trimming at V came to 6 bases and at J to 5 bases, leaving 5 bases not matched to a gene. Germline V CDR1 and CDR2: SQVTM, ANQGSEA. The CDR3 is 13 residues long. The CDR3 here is CSVGTGRDQPQHF. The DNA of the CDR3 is TGCAGCGTCGGGACAGGGCGGGATCAGCCCCAGCATTTT.

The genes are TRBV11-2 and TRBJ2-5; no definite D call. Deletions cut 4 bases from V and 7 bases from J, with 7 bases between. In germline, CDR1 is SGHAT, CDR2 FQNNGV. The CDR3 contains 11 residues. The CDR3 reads CASSSSGTQYF. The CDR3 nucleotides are TGTGCCAGCAGCTCCTCGGGGACCCAGTACTTC.

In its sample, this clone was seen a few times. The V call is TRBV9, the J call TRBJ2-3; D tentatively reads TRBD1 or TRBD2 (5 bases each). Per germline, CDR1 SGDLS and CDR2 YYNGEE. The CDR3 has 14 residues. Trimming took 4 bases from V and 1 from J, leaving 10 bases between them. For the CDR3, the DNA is TGTGCCAGCAGCACCGGGACCCGCACAGATACGCAGTATTTT. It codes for CASSTGTRTDTQYF.

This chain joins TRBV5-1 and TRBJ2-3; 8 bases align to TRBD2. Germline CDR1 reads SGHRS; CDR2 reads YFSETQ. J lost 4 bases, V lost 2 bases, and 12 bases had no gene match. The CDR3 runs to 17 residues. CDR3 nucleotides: TGCGCCAGCAGCTTTGATAGGGCTAGCGGGTACCCAGATACGCAGTATTTT. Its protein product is CASSFDRASGYPDTQYF. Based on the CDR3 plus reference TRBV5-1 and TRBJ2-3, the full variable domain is KAGVTQTPRYLIKTRGQQVTLSCSPISGHRSVSWYQQTPGQGLQFLFEYFSETQRNKGNFPGRFSGRQFSNSRSEMNVSTLELGDSALYLCASSFDRASGYPDTQYFGPGTRLTVL.

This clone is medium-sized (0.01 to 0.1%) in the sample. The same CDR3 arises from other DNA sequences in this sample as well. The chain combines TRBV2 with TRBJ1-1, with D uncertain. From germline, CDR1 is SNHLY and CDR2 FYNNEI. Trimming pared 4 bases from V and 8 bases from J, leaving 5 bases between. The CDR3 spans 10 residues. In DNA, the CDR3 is TGTGCCAGCAGTGTAGGGGAAGCTTTCTTT. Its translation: CASSVGEAFF.

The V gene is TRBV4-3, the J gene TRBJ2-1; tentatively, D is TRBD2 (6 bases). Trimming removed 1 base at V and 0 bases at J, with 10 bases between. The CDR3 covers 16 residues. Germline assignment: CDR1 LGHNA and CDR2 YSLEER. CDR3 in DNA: TGCGCCAGCAGCCAAGGTCCTAGCGCCTCCTACAATGAGCAGTTCTTC. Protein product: CASSQGPSASYNEQFF.

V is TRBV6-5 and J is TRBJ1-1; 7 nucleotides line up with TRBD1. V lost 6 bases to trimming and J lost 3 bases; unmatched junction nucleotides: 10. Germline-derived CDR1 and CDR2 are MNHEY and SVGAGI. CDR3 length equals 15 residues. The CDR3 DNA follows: TGTGCCAGCAGCCCGGCACGGGACAGACACACTGAAGCTTTCTTT. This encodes CASSPARDRHTEAFF.

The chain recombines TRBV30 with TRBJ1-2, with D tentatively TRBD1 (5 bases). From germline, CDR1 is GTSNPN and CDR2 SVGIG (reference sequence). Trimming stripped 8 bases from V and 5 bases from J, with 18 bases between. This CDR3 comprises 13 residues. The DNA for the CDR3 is TGTGCCCGAAGCCCGGGGGGAAGTTATGGCTACACCTTC. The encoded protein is CARSPGGSYGYTF.

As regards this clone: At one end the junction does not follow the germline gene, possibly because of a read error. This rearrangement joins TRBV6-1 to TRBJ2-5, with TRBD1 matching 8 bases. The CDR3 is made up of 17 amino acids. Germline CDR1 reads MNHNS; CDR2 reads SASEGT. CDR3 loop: CASIEVGDRKYQETQYF. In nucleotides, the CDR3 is TGTGCCAGCATTGAAGTTGGGGACAGGAAGTACCAAGAGACCCAGTACTTC.